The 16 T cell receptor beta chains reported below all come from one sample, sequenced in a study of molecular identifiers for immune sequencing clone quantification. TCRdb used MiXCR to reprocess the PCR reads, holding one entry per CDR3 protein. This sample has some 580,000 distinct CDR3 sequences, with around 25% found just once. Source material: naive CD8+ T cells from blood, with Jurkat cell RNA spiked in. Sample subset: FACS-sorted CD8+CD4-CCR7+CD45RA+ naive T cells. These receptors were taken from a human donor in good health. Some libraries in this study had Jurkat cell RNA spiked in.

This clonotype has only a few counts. As DNA, the CDR3 is TGTGCCAGCAGTCCCCCCCGCGGCCTCTCCTACAATGAGCAGTTCTTC. Translation: CASSPPRGLSYNEQFF. The chain is built from TRBV27 and TRBJ2-1; D call uncertain. V was pared by 5 bases and J by 0 bases, with 14 bases between. The germline gives CDR1 MNHEY, CDR2 SMNVEV (reference sequence). This CDR3 has 16 amino acids.

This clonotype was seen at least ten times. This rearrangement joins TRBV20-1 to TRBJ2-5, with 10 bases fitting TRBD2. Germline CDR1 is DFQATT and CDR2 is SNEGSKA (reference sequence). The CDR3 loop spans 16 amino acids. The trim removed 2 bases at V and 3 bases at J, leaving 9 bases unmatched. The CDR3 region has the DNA TGCAGTGCTAGAAGGGCTAGCGGGGGTAGGGAAGAGACCCAGTACTTC. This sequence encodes CSARRASGGREETQYF.

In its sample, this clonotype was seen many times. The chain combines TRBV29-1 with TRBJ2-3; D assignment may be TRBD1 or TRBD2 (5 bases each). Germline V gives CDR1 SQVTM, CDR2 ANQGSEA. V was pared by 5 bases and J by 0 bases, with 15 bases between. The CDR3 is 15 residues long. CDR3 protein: CSVKGTHQSTDTQYF. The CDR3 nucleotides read TGCAGCGTTAAAGGGACGCACCAGAGCACAGATACGCAGTATTTT.

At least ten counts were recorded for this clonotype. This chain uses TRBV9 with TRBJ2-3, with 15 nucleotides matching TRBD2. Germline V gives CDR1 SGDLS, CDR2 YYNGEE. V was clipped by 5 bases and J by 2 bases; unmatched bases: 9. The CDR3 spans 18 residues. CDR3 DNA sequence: TGTGCCAGCAGGCCAGGGACTAGCGGGGGGAGATACACAGATACGCAGTATTTT. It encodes CASRPGTSGGRYTDTQYF.

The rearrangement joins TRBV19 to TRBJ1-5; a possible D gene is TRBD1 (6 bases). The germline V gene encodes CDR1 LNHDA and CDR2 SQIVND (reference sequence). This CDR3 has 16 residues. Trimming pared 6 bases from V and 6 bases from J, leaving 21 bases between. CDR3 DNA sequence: TGTGCCAGTAGGGAAGAGGGACATAGTCACGCTCAGCCCCAGCATTTT. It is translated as CASREEGHSHAQPQHF.

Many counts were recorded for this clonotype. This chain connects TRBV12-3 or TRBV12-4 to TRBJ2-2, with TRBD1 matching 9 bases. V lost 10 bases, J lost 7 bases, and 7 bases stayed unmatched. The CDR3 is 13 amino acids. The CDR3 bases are TGTGCCACCCTCGGACAGGGGATCGGGGAGCTGTTTTTT. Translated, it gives CATLGQGIGELFF.

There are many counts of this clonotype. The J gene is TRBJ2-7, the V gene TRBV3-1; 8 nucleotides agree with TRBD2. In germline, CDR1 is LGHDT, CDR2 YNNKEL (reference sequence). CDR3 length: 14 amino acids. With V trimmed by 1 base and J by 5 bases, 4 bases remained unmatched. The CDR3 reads CASSQAGGPDEQYF. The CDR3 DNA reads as TGTGCCAGCAGCCAAGCGGGAGGGCCGGACGAGCAGTACTTC.

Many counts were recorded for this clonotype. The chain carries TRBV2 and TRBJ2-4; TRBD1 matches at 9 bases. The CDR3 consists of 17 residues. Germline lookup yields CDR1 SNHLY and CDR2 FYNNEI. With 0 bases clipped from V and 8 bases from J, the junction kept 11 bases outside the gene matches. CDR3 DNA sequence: TGTGCCAGCAGTGAAGCGGTGACAGGGGGTTTTGTGTACATTCAGTACTTC. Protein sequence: CASSEAVTGGFVYIQYF.

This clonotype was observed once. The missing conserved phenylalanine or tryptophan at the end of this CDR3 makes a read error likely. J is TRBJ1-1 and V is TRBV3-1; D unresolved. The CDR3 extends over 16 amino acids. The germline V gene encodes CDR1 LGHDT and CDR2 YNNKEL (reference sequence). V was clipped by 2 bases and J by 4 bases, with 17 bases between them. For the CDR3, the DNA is TGTGCCAGCAGCCAAACCTCCGTTCGGGGTATCACTGAAGCTTTCTCT. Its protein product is CASSQTSVRGITEAFS.

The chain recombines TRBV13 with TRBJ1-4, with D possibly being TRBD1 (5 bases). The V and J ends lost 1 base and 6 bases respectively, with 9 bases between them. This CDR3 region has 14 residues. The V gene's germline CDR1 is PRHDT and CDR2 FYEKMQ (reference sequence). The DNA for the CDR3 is TGTGCCAGCAGCTTAGTTCAGGGCGATGAAAAACTGTTTTTT. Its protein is CASSLVQGDEKLFF. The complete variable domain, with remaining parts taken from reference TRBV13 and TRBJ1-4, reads AAGVIQSPRHLIKEKRETATLKCYPIPRHDTVYWYQQGPGQDPQFLISFYEKMQSDKGSIPDRFSAQQFSDYHSELNMSSLELGDSALYFCASSLVQGDEKLFFGSGTQLSVL.

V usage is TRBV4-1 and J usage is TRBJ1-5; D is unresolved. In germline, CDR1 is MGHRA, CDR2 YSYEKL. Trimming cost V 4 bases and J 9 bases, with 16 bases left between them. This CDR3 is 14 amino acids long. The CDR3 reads CASSPLPGTPPQHF. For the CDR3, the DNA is TGCGCCAGCAGCCCCTTGCCAGGAACACCGCCCCAGCATTTT.

CDR3 DNA: TGTGCCAGCAGTTACCTGGATTACAATGAGCAGTTCTTC. The encoded protein is CASSYLDYNEQFF. J is TRBJ2-1 and V is TRBV6-2 or TRBV6-3; D gene unclear. V was shortened by 2 bases and J by 4 bases, with 6 bases between the two germline ends. This CDR3 contains 13 residues. Germline V gives CDR1 MNHEY, CDR2 SVGEGT.

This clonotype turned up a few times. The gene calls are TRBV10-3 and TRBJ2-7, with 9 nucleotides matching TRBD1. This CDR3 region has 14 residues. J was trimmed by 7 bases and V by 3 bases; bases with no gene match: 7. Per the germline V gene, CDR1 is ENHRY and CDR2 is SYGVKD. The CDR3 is CAISEWDRAGEQYF. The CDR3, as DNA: TGTGCCATCAGTGAATGGGACAGGGCTGGAGAGCAGTACTTC.

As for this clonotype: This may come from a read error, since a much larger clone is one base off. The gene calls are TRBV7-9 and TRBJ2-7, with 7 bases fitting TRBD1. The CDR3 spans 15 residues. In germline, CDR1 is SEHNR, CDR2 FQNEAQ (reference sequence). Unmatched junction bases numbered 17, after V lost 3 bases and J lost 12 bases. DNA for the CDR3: TGTGCCAGCAGCTTTTCGGGGACAGCCTACGTGGGGCGGTACTTC. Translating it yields CASSFSGTAYVGRYF.

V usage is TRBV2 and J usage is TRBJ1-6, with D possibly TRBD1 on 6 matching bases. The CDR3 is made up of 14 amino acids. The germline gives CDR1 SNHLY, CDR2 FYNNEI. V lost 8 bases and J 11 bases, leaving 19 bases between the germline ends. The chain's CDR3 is CASEGGQCWTPLHF. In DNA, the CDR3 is TGTGCCAGCGAGGGCGGACAGTGTTGGACACCCCTCCACTTT.

The CDR3 DNA follows: TGTGCCAGTCAACAGGGGGCGGAGGGCTACACCTTC. Residues: CASQQGAEGYTF. The rearrangement links TRBV19 to TRBJ1-2; 9 positions agree with TRBD1. Per germline, CDR1 LNHDA and CDR2 SQIVND (reference sequence). CDR3 size: 12 residues. V was clipped by 8 bases and J by 8 bases; unmatched bases: 6. Supplemented by reference TRBV19 and TRBJ1-2, the full variable domain reads DGGITQSPKYLFRKEGQNVTLSCEQNLNHDAMYWYRQDPGQGLRLIYYSQIVNDFQKGDIAEGYSVSREKKESFPLTVTSAQKNPTAFYLCASQQGAEGYTFGSGTRLTVV.